This entry lists 10 T cell receptor beta chains sequenced from one sample in a study of blood T cell repertoires in COVID-19. Sequencing used immunoSEQ multiplex PCR; TCRdb keeps in-frame clones, though not all of them. Of tens of thousands of clones in the sample, about 90% are singletons; the top ten hold roughly 2.3%. Sequenced sample: peripheral blood. These receptors all come from a man aged 45 to 65 with active COVID-19.

The chain couples TRBV18 to TRBJ2-3; 11 bases agree with TRBD2. The germline CDR1 and CDR2 sequences are KGHSH and LQKENI. With V trimmed by 3 bases and J by 1 base, 6 bases remained unmatched. The CDR3 runs 17 residues. The CDR3 DNA follows: TGTGCCAGCTCACCGCCTAGCGGGGGGCCTCGCACAGATACGCAGTATTTT. This gives the protein CASSPPSGGPRTDTQYF. Variable domain in full (rest from reference TRBV18 and TRBJ2-3): NAGVMQNPRHLVRRRGQEARLRCSPMKGHSHVYWYRQLPEEGLKFMVYLQKENIIDESGMPKERFSAEFPKEGPSILRIQQVVRGDSAAYFCASSPPSGGPRTDTQYFGPGTRLTVL.

The genes are TRBV23-1 and TRBJ1-1; 10 bases match TRBD1. TRBV23-1 belongs to the ORF category, with a function that is uncertain. The CDR3 totals 15 residues. The V gene end was trimmed by 8 bases and the J gene end by 3 bases; junction bases not matched to a gene: 9. The CDR3 nucleotides are TGCGCCAGCCCTGGCAGACAGGGGGCGTACACTGAAGCTTTCTTT. As protein: CASPGRQGAYTEAFF.

The CDR3 protein is CASSYRPGANSPLHF. The CDR3 nucleotides read TGTGCCAGCAGCTACAGGCCTGGGGCCAATTCACCCCTCCACTTT. The chain employs TRBV11-2 and TRBJ1-6; D is perhaps TRBD1 (5 bases). V lost 4 bases, J lost 7 bases, and 14 bases lay in between. The CDR3 runs 15 residues. Looked up from germline, CDR1 is SGHAT and CDR2 is FQNNGV.

V gene TRBV30 combines with J gene TRBJ1-6; D not certain. Germline values: CDR1 GTSNPN, CDR2 SVGIG (reference sequence). Trimming removed 4 bases at V and 9 bases at J, with 10 bases between. This CDR3 region has 12 residues. In DNA, the CDR3 is TGTGCCTGGAATCCGGGGAGTTCACCCCTCCACTTT. This gives the protein CAWNPGSSPLHF.

V is TRBV30 and J is TRBJ2-1; 9 bases are shared with TRBD2. Germline V gene sequence: CDR1 GTSNPN, CDR2 SVGIG (reference sequence). The CDR3 extends over 16 amino acids. V trimming: 7 bases; J trimming: 2 bases; junction bases outside the gene matches: 12. CDR3 coding DNA: TGTGCCTCGACTGCCAGCGGGAGGCTCACCTACAATGAGCAGTTCTTC. It encodes CASTASGRLTYNEQFF.

The gene calls are TRBV7-9 and TRBJ1-4, with 10 nucleotides matching TRBD1. The ends lost 4 bases at V and 3 bases at J; junction bases unmatched: 8. Germline V gene lookup returns CDR1 SEHNR and CDR2 FQNEAQ (reference sequence). The length of the CDR3 is 17 residues. In nucleotides, the CDR3 is TGTGCCAGCAGCTCCCGGGACAGGGGCCGGGCTAATGAAAAACTGTTTTTT. As protein: CASSSRDRGRANEKLFF.

The CDR3 spells CASRADRQGYEQYF. The CDR3 bases are TGTGCCAGCAGGGCAGATAGACAGGGCTACGAGCAGTACTTC. This sequence joins TRBV2 and TRBJ2-7, with 7 bases aligning to TRBD1. This CDR3 contains 14 residues. CDR1 and CDR2 (germline): SNHLY, FYNNEI. The V and J ends lost 6 bases and 3 bases, in that order; junction bases with no gene match: 8. Filled out from reference TRBV2 and TRBJ2-7, the complete variable domain reads EPEVTQTPSHQVTQMGQEVILRCVPISNHLYFYWYRQILGQKVEFLVSFYNNEISEKSEIFDDQFSVERPDGSNFTLKIRSTKLEDSAMYFCASRADRQGYEQYFGPGTRLTVT.

The chain joins TRBV4-1 to TRBJ1-4, with TRBD1 identical over 7 bases. The junction had 4 bases not matched to a gene; V was cut back by 3 bases and J by 0 bases. The CDR3 has 16 amino acids. From germline, CDR1 is MGHRA and CDR2 YSYEKL. CDR3 bases: TGCGCCAGCAGCCAGGACAGGACAACAACTAATGAAAAACTGTTTTTT. Protein sequence: CASSQDRTTTNEKLFF.

CDR3 DNA sequence: TGCGCCAGCAGTCGCCGGGGACAGGGGGATAACGAGCAGTACTTC. It yields the protein CASSRRGQGDNEQYF. This chain joins TRBV23-1 and TRBJ2-7; TRBD1 matches at 11 bases. TRBV23-1 counts as an open reading frame of uncertain function. The CDR3 extends over 15 amino acids. Trimming at V came to 4 bases and at J to 5 bases, leaving 7 bases not matched to a gene.

The V and J genes are TRBV11-1 and TRBJ2-2, with D tentatively TRBD2 (6 bases). Trimming took off 1 base at V and 4 bases at J, with 10 bases between the two ends. CDR1 and CDR2 from the germline V gene are SGHAT and FQDESV (reference sequence). The CDR3 sequence is 15 residues long. CDR3 in amino acids: CASSLVQEGTGELFF. In DNA form, the CDR3 reads TGTGCCAGCAGCTTAGTGCAGGAGGGCACCGGGGAGCTGTTTTTT.